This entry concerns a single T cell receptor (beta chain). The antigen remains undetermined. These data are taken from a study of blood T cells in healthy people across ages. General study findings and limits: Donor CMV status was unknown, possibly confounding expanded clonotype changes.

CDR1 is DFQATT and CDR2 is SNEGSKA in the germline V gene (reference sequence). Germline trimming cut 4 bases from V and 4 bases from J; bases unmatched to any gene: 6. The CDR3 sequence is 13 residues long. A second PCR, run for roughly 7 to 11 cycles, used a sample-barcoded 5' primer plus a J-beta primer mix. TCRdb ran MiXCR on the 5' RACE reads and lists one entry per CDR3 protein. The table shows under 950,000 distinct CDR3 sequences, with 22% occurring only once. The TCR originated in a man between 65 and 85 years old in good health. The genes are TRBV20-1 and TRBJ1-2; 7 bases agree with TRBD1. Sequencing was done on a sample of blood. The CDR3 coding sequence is TGCAGTGCTAACCGACAGGGCCCCTATGGCTACACCTTC. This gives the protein CSANRQGPYGYTF.